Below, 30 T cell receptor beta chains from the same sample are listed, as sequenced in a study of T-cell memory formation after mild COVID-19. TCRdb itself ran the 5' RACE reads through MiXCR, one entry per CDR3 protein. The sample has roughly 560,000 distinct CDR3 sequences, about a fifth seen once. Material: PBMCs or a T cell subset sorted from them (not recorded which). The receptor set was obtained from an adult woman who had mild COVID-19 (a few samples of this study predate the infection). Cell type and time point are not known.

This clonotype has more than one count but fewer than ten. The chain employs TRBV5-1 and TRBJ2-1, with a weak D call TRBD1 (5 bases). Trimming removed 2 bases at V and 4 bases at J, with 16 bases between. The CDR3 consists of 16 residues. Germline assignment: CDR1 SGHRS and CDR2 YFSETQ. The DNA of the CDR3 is TGCGCCAGCAGCTTCACCCCAGGGATGGGGTACAATGAGCAGTTCTTC. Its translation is CASSFTPGMGYNEQFF.

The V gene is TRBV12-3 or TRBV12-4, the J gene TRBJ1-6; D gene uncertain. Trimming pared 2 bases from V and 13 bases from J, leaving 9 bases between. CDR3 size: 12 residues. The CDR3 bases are TGTGCCAGCAGTTTATGGGAGAAGCCCCTCCACTTT. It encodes CASSLWEKPLHF.

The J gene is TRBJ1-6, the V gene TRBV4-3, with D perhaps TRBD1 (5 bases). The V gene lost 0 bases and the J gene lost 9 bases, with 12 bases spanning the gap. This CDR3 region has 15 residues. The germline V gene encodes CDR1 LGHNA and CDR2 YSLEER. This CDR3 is CASSQDEGRISPLHF. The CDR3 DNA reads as TGCGCCAGCAGCCAAGATGAGGGGAGAATTTCACCCCTCCACTTT.

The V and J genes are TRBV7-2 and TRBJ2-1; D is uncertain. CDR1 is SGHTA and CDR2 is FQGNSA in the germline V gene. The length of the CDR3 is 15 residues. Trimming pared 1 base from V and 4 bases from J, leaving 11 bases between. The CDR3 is CASSLVGGFYNEQFF. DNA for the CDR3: TGTGCCAGCAGCTTAGTGGGCGGATTTTACAATGAGCAGTTCTTC. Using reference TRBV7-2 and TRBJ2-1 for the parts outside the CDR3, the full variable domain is GAGVSQSPSNKVTEKGKDVELRCDPISGHTALYWYRQSLGQGLEFLIYFQGNSAPDKSGLPSDRFSAERTGGSVSTLTIQRTQQEDSAVYLCASSLVGGFYNEQFFGPGTRLTVL.

CDR3: CASSESGSRLNNEQFF. The CDR3 coding sequence is TGTGCCAGCAGTGAATCGGGATCCAGGTTGAACAATGAGCAGTTCTTC. This sequence joins TRBV25-1 and TRBJ2-1; possible D gene TRBD2, 5 bases. V lost 1 base, J lost 5 bases, and 15 bases lay in between. CDR1 and CDR2 from the germline V gene are MGHDK and SYGVNS. The CDR3 runs 16 residues. The full variable domain, rest sourced from reference TRBV25-1 and TRBJ2-1, is EADIYQTPRYLVIGTGKKITLECSQTMGHDKMYWYQQDPGMELHLIHYSYGVNSTEKGDLSSESTVSRIRTEHFPLTLESARPSHTSQYLCASSESGSRLNNEQFFGPGTRLTVL.

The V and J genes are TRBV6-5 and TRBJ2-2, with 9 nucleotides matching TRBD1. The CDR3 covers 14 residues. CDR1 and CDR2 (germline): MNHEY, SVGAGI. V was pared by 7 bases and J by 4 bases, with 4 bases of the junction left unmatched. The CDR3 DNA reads TGTGCCAGCAAGCGGGACAGGGTCACCGGGGAGCTGTTTTTT. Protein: CASKRDRVTGELFF.

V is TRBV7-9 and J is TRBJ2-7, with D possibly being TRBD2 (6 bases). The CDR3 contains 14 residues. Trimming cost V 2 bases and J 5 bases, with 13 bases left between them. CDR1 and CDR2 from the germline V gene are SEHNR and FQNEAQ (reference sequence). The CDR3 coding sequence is TGTGCCAGCAGCTTATCAGGAGGGTCCGACGAGCAGTACTTC. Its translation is CASSLSGGSDEQYF.

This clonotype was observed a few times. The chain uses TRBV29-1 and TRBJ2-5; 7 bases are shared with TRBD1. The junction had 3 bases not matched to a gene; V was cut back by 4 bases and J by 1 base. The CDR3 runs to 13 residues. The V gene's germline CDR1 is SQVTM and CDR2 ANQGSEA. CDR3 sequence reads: CSVAGQAQETQYF. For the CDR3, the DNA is TGCAGCGTTGCAGGACAGGCCCAAGAGACCCAGTACTTC.

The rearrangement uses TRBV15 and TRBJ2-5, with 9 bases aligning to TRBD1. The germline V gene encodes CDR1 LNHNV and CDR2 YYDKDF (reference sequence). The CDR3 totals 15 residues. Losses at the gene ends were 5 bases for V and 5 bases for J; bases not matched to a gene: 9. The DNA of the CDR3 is TGTGCCACCAGCCCCGGGACAGGGAATTTCGAGACCCAGTACTTC. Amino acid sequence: CATSPGTGNFETQYF.

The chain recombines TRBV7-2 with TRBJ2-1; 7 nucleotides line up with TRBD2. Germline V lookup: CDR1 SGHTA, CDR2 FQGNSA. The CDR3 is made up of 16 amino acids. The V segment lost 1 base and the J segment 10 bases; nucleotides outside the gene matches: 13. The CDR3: CASSLEGSGLPREQFF. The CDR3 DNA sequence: TGTGCCAGCAGCTTAGAGGGCTCGGGACTACCCCGCGAGCAGTTCTTC.

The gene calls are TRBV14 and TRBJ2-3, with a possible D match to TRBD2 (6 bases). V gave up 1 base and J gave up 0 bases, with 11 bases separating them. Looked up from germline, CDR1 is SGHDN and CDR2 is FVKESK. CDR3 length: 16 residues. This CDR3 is CASSQGRTMSTDTQYF. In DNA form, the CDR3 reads TGTGCCAGCAGCCAAGGACGGACTATGAGCACAGATACGCAGTATTTT.

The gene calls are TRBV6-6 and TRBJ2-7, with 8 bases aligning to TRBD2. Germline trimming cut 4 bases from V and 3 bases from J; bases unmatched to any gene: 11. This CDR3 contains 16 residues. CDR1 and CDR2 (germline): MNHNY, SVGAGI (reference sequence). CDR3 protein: CASSSRGLGAHYEQYF. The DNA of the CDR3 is TGTGCCAGCAGTTCCCGGGGACTAGGGGCACACTACGAGCAGTACTTC.

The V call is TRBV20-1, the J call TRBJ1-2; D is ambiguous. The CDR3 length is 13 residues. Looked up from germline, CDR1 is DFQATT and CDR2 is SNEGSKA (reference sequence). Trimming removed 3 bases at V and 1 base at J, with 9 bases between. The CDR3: CSASNPHNYGYTF. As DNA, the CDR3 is TGCAGTGCTAGTAACCCCCATAACTATGGCTACACCTTC.

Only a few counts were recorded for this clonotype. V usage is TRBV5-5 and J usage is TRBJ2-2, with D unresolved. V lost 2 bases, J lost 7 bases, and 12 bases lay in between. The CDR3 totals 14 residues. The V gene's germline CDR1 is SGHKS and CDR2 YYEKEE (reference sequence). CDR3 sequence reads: CASSFVPDGGELFF. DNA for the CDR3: TGTGCCAGCAGCTTCGTACCGGACGGCGGGGAGCTGTTTTTT.

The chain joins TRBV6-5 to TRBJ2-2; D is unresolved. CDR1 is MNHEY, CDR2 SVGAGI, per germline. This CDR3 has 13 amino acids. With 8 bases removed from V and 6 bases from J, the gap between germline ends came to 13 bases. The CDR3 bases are TGTGCCAGCTGCTTAAGTTTCGCCGGGGAGCTGTTTTTT. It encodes CASCLSFAGELFF.

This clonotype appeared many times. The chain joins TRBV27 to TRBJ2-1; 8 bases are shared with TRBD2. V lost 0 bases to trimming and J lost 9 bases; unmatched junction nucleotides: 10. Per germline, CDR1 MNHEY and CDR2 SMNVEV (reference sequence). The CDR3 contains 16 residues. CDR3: CASSLSGGGPTSEQFF. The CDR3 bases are TGTGCCAGCAGTTTATCCGGCGGGGGGCCCACCAGTGAGCAGTTCTTC.

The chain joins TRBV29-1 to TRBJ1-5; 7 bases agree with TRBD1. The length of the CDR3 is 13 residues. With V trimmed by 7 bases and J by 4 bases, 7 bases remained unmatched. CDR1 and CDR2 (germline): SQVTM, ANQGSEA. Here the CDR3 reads CSARDSLNQPQHF. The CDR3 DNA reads TGCAGCGCCAGGGACAGTTTAAATCAGCCCCAGCATTTT.

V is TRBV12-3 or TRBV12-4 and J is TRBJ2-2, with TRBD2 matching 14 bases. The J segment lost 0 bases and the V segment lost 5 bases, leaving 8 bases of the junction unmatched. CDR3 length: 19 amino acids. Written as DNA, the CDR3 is TGTGCCAGCAGTGGGCCCGAGGGACTAGCGGGGGCGAACACCGGGGAGCTGTTTTTT. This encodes CASSGPEGLAGANTGELFF.

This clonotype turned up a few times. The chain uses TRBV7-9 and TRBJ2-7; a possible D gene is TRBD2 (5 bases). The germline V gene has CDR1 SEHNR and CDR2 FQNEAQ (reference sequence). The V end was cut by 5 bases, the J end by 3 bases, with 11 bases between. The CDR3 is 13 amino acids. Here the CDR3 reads CASSAGEIYEQYF. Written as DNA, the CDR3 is TGTGCCAGCAGCGCCGGGGAGATCTACGAGCAGTACTTC.

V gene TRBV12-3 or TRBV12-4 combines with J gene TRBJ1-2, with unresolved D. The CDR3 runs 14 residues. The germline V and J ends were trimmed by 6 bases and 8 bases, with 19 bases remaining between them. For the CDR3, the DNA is TGTGCCAGCAGCCATGCGACGGGTATAGGCGGCTACACCTTC. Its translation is CASSHATGIGGYTF.

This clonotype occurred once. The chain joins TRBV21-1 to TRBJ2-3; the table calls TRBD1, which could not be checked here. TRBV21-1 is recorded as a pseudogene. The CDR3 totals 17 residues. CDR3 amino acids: CASSKEYRGYSTDTQYF. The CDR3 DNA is TGTGCCAGCAGCAAAGAGTACAGGGGGTATAGCACAGATACGCAGTATTTT.

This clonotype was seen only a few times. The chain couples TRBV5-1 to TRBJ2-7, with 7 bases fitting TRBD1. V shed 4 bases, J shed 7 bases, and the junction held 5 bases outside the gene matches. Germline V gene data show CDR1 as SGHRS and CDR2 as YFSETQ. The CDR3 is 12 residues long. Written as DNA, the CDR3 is TGCGCCAGCAGCGGTCAGGACAGGGAGCAGTACTTC. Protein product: CASSGQDREQYF.

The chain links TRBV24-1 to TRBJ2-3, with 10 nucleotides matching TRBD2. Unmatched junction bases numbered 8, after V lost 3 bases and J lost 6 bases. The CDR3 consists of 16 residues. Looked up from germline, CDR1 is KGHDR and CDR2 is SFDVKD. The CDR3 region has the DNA TGTGCCACCAGTGATCCACTAGCGGGACGAATGGATACGCAGTATTTT. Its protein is CATSDPLAGRMDTQYF.

The CDR3 spells CASSQITGAGSVDTQYF. The CDR3 DNA follows: TGCGCCAGCAGCCAAATAACGGGGGCAGGGAGCGTCGATACGCAGTATTTT. V and J are TRBV4-1 and TRBJ2-3; TRBD1 or TRBD2 may be the D gene (6 bases each). Germline values: CDR1 MGHRA, CDR2 YSYEKL. Trimming shortened V by 2 bases and J by 6 bases, and 21 bases separated the two germline ends. The CDR3 consists of 17 residues.

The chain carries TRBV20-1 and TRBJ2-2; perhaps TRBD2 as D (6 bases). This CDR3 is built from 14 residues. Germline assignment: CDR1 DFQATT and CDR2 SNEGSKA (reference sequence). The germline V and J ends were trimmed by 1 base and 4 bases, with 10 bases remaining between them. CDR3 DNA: TGCAGTGCTAGAGTGGGGGGAGCCACCGGGGAGCTGTTTTTT. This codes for CSARVGGATGELFF.

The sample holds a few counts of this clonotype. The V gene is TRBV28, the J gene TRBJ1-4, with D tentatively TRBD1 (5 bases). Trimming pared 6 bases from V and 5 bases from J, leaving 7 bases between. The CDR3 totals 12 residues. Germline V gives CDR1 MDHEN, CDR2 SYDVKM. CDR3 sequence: CASRYRNEKLFF. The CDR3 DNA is TGTGCCAGCAGATACAGGAATGAAAAACTGTTTTTT. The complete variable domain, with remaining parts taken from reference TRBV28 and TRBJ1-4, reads DVKVTQSSRYLVKRTGEKVFLECVQDMDHENMFWYRQDPGLGLRLIYFSYDVKMKEKGDIPEGYSVSREKKERFSLILESASTNQTSMYLCASRYRNEKLFFGSGTQLSVL.

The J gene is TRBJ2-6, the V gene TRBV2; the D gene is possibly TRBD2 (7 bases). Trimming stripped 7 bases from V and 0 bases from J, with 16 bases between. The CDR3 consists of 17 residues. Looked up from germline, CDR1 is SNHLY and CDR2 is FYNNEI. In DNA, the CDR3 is TGTGCCAGCAATAGCGGGCAGGGGAACTCTGGGGCCAACGTCCTGACTTTC. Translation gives CASNSGQGNSGANVLTF.

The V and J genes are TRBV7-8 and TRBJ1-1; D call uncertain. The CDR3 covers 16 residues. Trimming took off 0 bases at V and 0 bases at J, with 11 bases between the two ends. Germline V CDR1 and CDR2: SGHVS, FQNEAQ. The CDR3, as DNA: TGTGCCAGCAGCTTAGCAGGGTCGTTCATGAACACTGAAGCTTTCTTT. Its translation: CASSLAGSFMNTEAFF.

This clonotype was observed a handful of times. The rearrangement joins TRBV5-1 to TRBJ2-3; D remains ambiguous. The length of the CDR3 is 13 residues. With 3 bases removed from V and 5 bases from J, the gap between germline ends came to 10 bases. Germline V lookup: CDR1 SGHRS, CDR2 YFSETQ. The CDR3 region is CASSSRLQDTQYF. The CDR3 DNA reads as TGCGCCAGCAGCTCGCGTCTTCAAGATACGCAGTATTTT.

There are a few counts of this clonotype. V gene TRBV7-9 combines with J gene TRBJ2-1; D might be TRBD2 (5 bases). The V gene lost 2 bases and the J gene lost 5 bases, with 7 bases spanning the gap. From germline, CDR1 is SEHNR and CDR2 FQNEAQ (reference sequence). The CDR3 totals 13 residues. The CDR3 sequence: CASSLSRDNEQFF. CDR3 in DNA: TGTGCCAGCAGCTTATCGCGGGACAATGAGCAGTTCTTC.